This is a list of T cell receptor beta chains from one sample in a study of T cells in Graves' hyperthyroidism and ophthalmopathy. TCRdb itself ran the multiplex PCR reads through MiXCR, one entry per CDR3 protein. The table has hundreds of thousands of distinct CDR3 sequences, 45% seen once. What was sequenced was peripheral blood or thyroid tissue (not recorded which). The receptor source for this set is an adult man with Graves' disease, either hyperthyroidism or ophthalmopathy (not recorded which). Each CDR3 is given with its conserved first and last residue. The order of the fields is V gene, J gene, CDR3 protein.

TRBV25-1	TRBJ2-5	CASSAEGSGRGTVETQYF
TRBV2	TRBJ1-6	CASSTGRSSPLHF
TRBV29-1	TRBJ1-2	CSVISGGSAGYTF
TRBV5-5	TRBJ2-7	CASSPLAGSYEQYF
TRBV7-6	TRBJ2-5	CASSLDGTGRQETQYF
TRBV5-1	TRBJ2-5	CASSLSASGQGQETQYF
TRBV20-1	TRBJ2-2	CSASKPNTGELFF
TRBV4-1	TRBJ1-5	CASSQQGNQPQHF
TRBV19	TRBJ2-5	CASSLRTGQETQYF
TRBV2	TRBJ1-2	CASGLPLTGGASGYTF
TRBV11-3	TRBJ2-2	CASSLGGRARTGELFF
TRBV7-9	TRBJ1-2	CASSFGVVGDGYTF
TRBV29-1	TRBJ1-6	CSVVTGSPPLHF